This T cell receptor beta chain came from a study of T cell responses to AZD1222 COVID-19 vaccine. Some clones are missing from TCRdb's copy, which holds only in-frame ones; the method was immunoSEQ multiplex PCR. The data hold about 220,000 clones, with 90% to 95% observed a single time. V lost 3 bases to trimming and J lost 4 bases, with 16 bases between them. This CDR3 contains 15 residues. Looked up from germline, CDR1 is DFQATT and CDR2 is SNEGSKA (reference sequence). This clone was counted only a few times. This rearrangement joins TRBV20-1 to TRBJ1-3; tentatively, D is TRBD1 (5 bases). The specimen comprised peripheral blood, sampled on day 0 of MenACWY control vaccination. The receptor was derived from an adult in good health. Here the CDR3 reads CSASPPGLAGNTIYF. The CDR3 DNA reads as TGCAGTGCTAGTCCGCCAGGGTTGGCCGGAAACACCATATATTTT.